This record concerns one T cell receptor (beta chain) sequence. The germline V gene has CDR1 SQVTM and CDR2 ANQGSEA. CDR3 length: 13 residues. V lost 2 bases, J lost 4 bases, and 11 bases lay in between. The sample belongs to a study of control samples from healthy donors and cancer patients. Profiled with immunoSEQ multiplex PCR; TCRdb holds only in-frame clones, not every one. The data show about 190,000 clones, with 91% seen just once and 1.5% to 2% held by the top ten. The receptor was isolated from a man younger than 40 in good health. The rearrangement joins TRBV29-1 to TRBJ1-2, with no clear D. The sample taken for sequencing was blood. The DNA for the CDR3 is TGCAGCGTTGAATCCATCAGTCCCTATGGCTACACCTTC. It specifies CSVESISPYGYTF. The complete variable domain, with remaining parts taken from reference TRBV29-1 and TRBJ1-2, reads SAVISQKPSRDICQRGTSLTIQCQVDSQVTMMFWYRQQPGQSLTLIATANQGSEATYESGFVIDKFPISRPNLTFSTLTVSNMSPEDSSIYLCSVESISPYGYTFGSGTRLTVV.